The source of this T cell receptor (beta chain) is a study of T cells in Graves' hyperthyroidism and ophthalmopathy. The CDR3 regions of TCR beta were amplified from RNA transcripts. First-round RT-PCR targeting the TCR CDR3 was performed with the HTBI primer set. TCRdb independently ran MiXCR on the multiplex PCR reads; one entry per CDR3 protein. The sample carries approximately 300,000 distinct CDR3 sequences, 15% to 20% recorded once. Germline lookup yields CDR1 MNHEY and CDR2 SVGAGI. This CDR3 comprises 16 residues. Comments on this clonotype: Just one base apart from a much larger clone, this may be a read error.

This sequence joins TRBV6-5 and TRBJ2-3; no definite D call. This receptor was obtained from a woman aged 60-75 years with Graves' ophthalmopathy. Sample: blood. Here the CDR3 DNA reads TGTGCCGGCAGTATACCTATAGCCCTTGGCACAGATACGCAGTATTTT. Its translation: CAGSIPIALGTDTQYF.